The text below deals with one TCR beta chain. Its antigen remains undetermined. No much larger clone exists at a distance of one base, and base qualities are not known. These data come from a study of blood T cell repertoires in COVID-19 (TCRdb year 2020). Looking at the study overall: Collaborator samples came from the United States, Italy and Spain and covered acute and convalescent phases of COVID-19. The prospective study material was composed of cDNA or gDNA derived from T cells, B-cell-depleted T cells, or PBMCs. The dataset comprised deeply sampled blood TCRbeta repertoires from subjects exposed to, actively infected with, or recovered from COVID-19. A freely available public database, intended as a resource for researchers studying the immune response to SARS-CoV-2, is where the repertoires were released. The samples were drawn from the first 160 participants of the ongoing ImmuneRACE study and from 950 to 1,500 subjects provided by 6 global collaborators. Sample metadata almost always included a de-identified subject ID, COVID-19 status, age in years and sex. HLA class I and class II types, where available, came from metadata supplied by the sample provider rather than from assay-based typing.

Trimming takes 7 bases from V and 4 bases from J, and the germline ends sit 14 bases apart. Spanning cysteine to phenylalanine, the CDR3 consists of 13 amino acids. The retained sequence is limited to the CDR3, 39 bases, with the frame set at the first base. What the research found in general, with its limitations: The amount of clinical and demographic metadata varied by source and participant and was provided uncurated.

TCRbeta CDR3 regions were amplified from genomic DNA using the immunoSEQ Assay, a bias-controlled multiplex PCR. The original pipeline was this. The number of nucleated cells in each sample was estimated by amplification of reference gene primers within the assay. To quantify the absolute abundance of each unique TCRbeta CDR3 rearrangement, sequence reads were collapsed and filtered. For each sample, productive Simpson clonality was calculated as the square root of Simpson's diversity index over productive rearrangements. The immuneACCESS repertoire file appears here via TCRdb, limited to in-frame rearrangements. These files lack a portion of the clones; in checked studies, under half of the deficit traces to unresolved V genes, and the cause of the others is not known. D and trimming come from the DNA, and the V and J calls and clone size come from that table. This sample is represented by 300,000 to 500,000 clones; more than 75% of them were singletons. The ten most abundant clones make up around 0.91% of the sample.

Participants in the prospective study were enrolled through a virtual design, were aged about 18 to 100 years, and lived in roughly 24 United States geographic areas. To assign participants to cohorts, the prospective study relied on clinical history that participants themselves reported in a screening survey and a study questionnaire. In the prospective study, mobile phlebotomists collected whole blood, serum and a nasopharyngeal or oropharyngeal swab from each participant. Over a roughly 2-month period, participants in the prospective study had the option of providing additional blood draws and questionnaires. Blood samples from the prospective study were shipped frozen or at room temperature prior to DNA extraction.

The chain joins TRBV12-3 or TRBV12-4 to TRBJ2-7, with no confidently assigned D gene. The sample was PBMCs or T cells enriched from blood (not recorded which). This receptor was identified in a woman in her thirties with acute COVID-19. CDR3 region: CASTSGFQYEQYF. The bases read TGTGCCAGCACCTCAGGTTTTCAGTACGAGCAGTACTTC.